The rows below give T cell receptor beta chains drawn from one sample of a study of T-cell reconstitution after alpha-beta-depleted transplantation in children. Each CDR3 protein is one row after TCRdb ran MiXCR on the PCR reads. The sample shows some 110,000 distinct CDR3 sequences, under 13% of them seen only once. The material sequenced was PBMCs, taken before TCRalphabeta/CD19-depleted stem cell transplant. These receptors all come from a boy aged 2 to 9 with acute lymphoblastic leukemia, due to receive a stem cell transplant. The CDR3 runs from the conserved cysteine through the conserved F or W. Fields, in order: V gene, clone size, D gene, J gene, CDR3 protein, CDR3 DNA. The D gene is left open where the match is weak. Clone size, where shown, is once, few, many, or a class for clones that have expanded.

TRBV5-1	few	NA	TRBJ2-7	CASSFRLGSAYEQYF	TGCGCCAGCAGCTTTCGTCTTGGGTCAGCCTACGAGCAGTACTTC
TRBV3-1	few	NA	TRBJ1-2	CASSQDPGNGYTF	TGTGCCAGCAGCCAAGATCCCGGGAACGGCTACACCTTC
TRBV10-3	NA	NA	TRBJ2-1	CAISGANEQFF	TGTGCCATCAGTGGAGCCAATGAGCAGTTCTTC
TRBV20-1	NA	TRBD2	TRBJ2-7	CSVRGAGVYEQYF	TGCAGTGTGCGTGGCGCGGGAGTATACGAGCAGTACTTC
TRBV20-1	many	NA	TRBJ2-3	CSATEVLLRADTQYF	TGCAGTGCTACAGAGGTCCTGCTGCGGGCAGATACGCAGTATTTT
TRBV19	NA	TRBD2	TRBJ2-1	CASSIPSGTSSYNEQFF	TGTGCCAGTAGTATCCCTAGCGGGACCTCCTCCTACAATGAGCAGTTCTTC
TRBV24-1	few	NA	TRBJ2-7	CATSDASSSYEQYF	TGTGCCACCAGTGATGCGAGTAGCTCCTACGAGCAGTACTTC
TRBV5-1	many	NA	TRBJ2-5	CASSLAEGRQETQYF	TGCGCCAGCAGCTTGGCCGAGGGGCGTCAAGAGACCCAGTACTTC
TRBV7-9	NA	TRBD2	TRBJ2-3	CASRPLAVTDTQYF	TGTGCCAGCAGACCTCTAGCGGTCACAGATACGCAGTATTTT
TRBV28	NA	TRBD1	TRBJ2-6	CASRVGGAGANVLTF	TGTGCCAGCAGGGTAGGGGGCGCTGGGGCCAACGTCCTGACTTTC
TRBV7-9	NA	TRBD1	TRBJ1-2	CASSWDRGEDYGYTF	TGTGCCAGCAGCTGGGACAGGGGGGAGGACTATGGCTACACCTTC
TRBV27	NA	TRBD2	TRBJ2-7	CASSLDLTSVYEQYF	TGTGCCAGCAGTTTAGACCTGACTAGCGTGTACGAGCAGTACTTC
TRBV20-1	NA	TRBD1	TRBJ2-4	CSAKDPGQGPNIQYF	TGCAGTGCTAAGGACCCCGGACAGGGTCCAAACATTCAGTACTTC
TRBV5-1	NA	NA	TRBJ2-1	CASSYSQGPSYNEQFF	TGCGCCAGCAGCTATTCACAGGGCCCTTCCTACAATGAGCAGTTCTTC
TRBV27	many	NA	TRBJ1-2	CASSSYPSTFNYGYTF	TGTGCCAGCAGCTCGTACCCCTCGACATTTAACTATGGCTACACCTTC
TRBV3-1	few	NA	TRBJ2-1	CASSPARERRGQFF	TGTGCCAGCAGCCCCGCCCGGGAAAGGAGGGGGCAGTTCTTC
TRBV20-1	few	TRBD2	TRBJ2-4	CSAPRTSGKNIQYF	TGCAGTGCCCCGCGGACTAGCGGCAAAAACATTCAGTACTTC
TRBV6-2/TRBV6-3	few	TRBD2	TRBJ2-1	CASSYLGTSGPNEQFF	TGTGCCAGCAGTTACCTTGGGACTAGCGGACCCAATGAGCAGTTCTTC
TRBV7-2	few	TRBD2	TRBJ2-7	CASSLPPSGSLYEQYF	TGTGCCAGCAGCCTCCCCCCTAGCGGGAGTCTTTACGAGCAGTACTTC
TRBV29-1	NA	TRBD2	TRBJ2-5	CSVAPVGIAGGGETQYF	TGCAGCGTTGCTCCGGTGGGAATAGCGGGAGGAGGAGAGACCCAGTACTTC
TRBV20-1	many	TRBD1	TRBJ1-5	CSATRTGDGQPQHF	TGCAGTGCTACCCGGACAGGGGATGGTCAGCCCCAGCATTTT
TRBV20-1	NA	TRBD1	TRBJ1-2	CSARGVDRTNYGYTF	TGCAGTGCTAGAGGGGTGGACAGGACCAACTATGGCTACACCTTC
TRBV18	NA	NA	TRBJ1-1	CASSQVGAGMNTEAFF	TGTGCCAGCTCACAGGTCGGGGCAGGAATGAACACTGAAGCTTTCTTT
TRBV27	NA	NA	TRBJ2-5	CASRRHPKETQYF	TGTGCCAGCAGACGCCACCCGAAAGAGACCCAGTACTTC
TRBV20-1	NA	TRBD2	TRBJ2-1	CSALTSGRPNEQFF	TGCAGTGCCCTGACTAGCGGGAGACCTAATGAGCAGTTCTTC
TRBV18	NA	NA	TRBJ2-1	CASLTTYNEQFF	TGTGCCAGCCTAACCACCTACAATGAGCAGTTCTTC
TRBV30	few	NA	TRBJ2-3	CAWSWLGQDTQYF	TGTGCCTGGAGTTGGCTGGGGCAGGATACGCAGTATTTT
TRBV5-1	few	NA	TRBJ2-7	CASSSQHYEQYF	TGCGCCAGCAGCTCGCAACACTACGAGCAGTACTTC
TRBV20-1	NA	NA	TRBJ2-5	CSASRSVGLTETQYF	TGCAGTGCTAGTCGATCGGTTGGACTTACAGAGACCCAGTACTTC
TRBV5-5	few	NA	TRBJ2-7	CASSLAASYEQYF	TGTGCCAGCAGCTTAGCCGCATCCTACGAGCAGTACTTC
TRBV15	NA	TRBD1	TRBJ2-5	CATSRDGAGGGETQYF	TGTGCCACCAGCAGAGATGGGGCAGGGGGCGGCGAGACCCAGTACTTC